Sequencing of this TCR beta chain was carried out in a study of T cell repertoires in cytomegalovirus infection. For the study at large: It can be stated that public TCR beta signatures indicated CMV infection as well as a matching HLA type. Study conclusions and caveats: It was HLA-C-restricted CMV-specific TCR beta clonotypes that dominated the response ex vivo. Carriers of CMV plus the relevant HLA were identified by cumulative public TCR beta family frequency.

MiXCR, run by TCRdb on the reads, gives a single entry per CDR3 protein. The table lists around 740,000 distinct CDR3 sequences, 35% of them singletons. In regard to this clonotype: Its antigen is not identified.

The germline V gene has CDR1 SGHRS and CDR2 YFSETQ. This CDR3 has 13 amino acids. V was cut by 3 bases and J by 3 bases, with 9 bases left in between. The sample was PBMCs. This receptor was identified in a human donor in good health (CMV status not recorded). Some clones in this sample may be carry-over from other donors' samples. The chain links TRBV5-1 to TRBJ1-1, with D perhaps TRBD1 (6 bases). The CDR3 region has the DNA TGCGCCAGCAGCTCGCAGGGGCACACTGAAGCTTTCTTT. Amino acids: CASSSQGHTEAFF.